The clone carrying this T cell receptor beta chain was seen only once. Trimming at V came to 5 bases and at J to 7 bases, leaving 7 bases not matched to a gene. The CDR3 length is 15 residues. The germline V gene encodes CDR1 LNHDA and CDR2 SQIVND (reference sequence). In the original analysis: Reference gene primer amplification gave estimated nucleated cell counts. TCRdb keeps only in-frame clones here, not all; method: immunoSEQ multiplex PCR. V and J calls plus clone size are reproduced from that table; the DNA served to infer D and trimming. The table has 160,000 or so clones, 80% to 90% seen once. This sample is part of a study of blood T cell repertoires in COVID-19. Study-wide context: Sites across the United States, Italy and Spain contributed samples from acute and convalescent COVID-19. The cDNA or gDNA used as material had been derived from T cells, B-cell-depleted T cells, or PBMCs.

J is TRBJ1-5 and V is TRBV19, with 11 positions matching TRBD1. This TCR derives from a man between 40 and 49 years old with acute or convalescent COVID-19. Input material: peripheral blood. Here the CDR3 DNA reads TGTGCCAGTAGTGCCGGACAGGGGGCTTGGCAGCCCCAGCATTTT. This gives the protein CASSAGQGAWQPQHF.